This paragraph reports one T cell receptor (beta chain). The antigen this receptor binds is unknown. Base-call qualities are not available, and no considerably larger clone is one nucleotide away. The CDR3 holds 14 amino acids from the cysteine to the phenylalanine. CDR3 DNA is the only sequence kept; it has 42 bases, read in frame from the first base. The CDR1 and CDR2 encoded by the germline V gene (reference sequence) are LNHDA and SQIVND. The junction carries 14 bases between V and J, which are trimmed by 7 bases and 5 bases respectively. Ophthalmopathy patients had moderately to severely active disease, Clinical Activity Score of at least 3, NOSPECS grade of at least 4, and duration under 3 months. Any patient with an uncontrolled infection, another autoimmune disease, pregnancy or lactation was excluded. Diagnoses were established on the basis of clinical symptoms, serum thyroxine and TRAb, thyroid ultrasound, and orbital computed tomography. PBMCs were separated from roughly 10 ml of fresh peripheral blood using Ficoll-Paque density gradient centrifugation. Trizol reagent was used to extract total RNA, and RNA quality was then checked on an Agilent 2100 Bioanalyzer.

The sample comes from a study of T cells in Graves' hyperthyroidism and ophthalmopathy (dated by TCRdb to the late 2010s). Background for the entire study: Peripheral blood was collected at initial diagnosis, before any treatment. For training and testing, the 100 or so patients in the discovery cohort were randomly divided in a 7:3 ratio. The study also compared thyroid tissue and blood T-cell repertoires from five or six Graves' hyperthyroidism patients. TCR V-J signatures able to tell the groups apart were searched for in a discovery cohort of 90 to 100 patients, of whom roughly 42 had Graves' ophthalmopathy and under 65 had stable Graves' hyperthyroidism. Prospective prediction of ophthalmopathy was tested in an independent validation cohort consisting of 18 to 20 hyperthyroidism patients and some 15 patients who later progressed to ophthalmopathy. After sampling, hyperthyroidism patients received methimazole starting at 30 mg daily, and ophthalmopathy patients received high-dose intravenous methylprednisolone. According to the paper, TCR Vbeta CDR3 sequencing was carried out on 120 to 150 peripheral blood samples, which came from fewer than 50 ophthalmopathy, around 74 hyperthyroidism and about 17 progressor patients.

TCR beta CDR3 regions were amplified from RNA transcripts. The first round of RT-PCR for the TCR CDR3 was performed with the HTBI primer set and the Qiagen OneStep RT-PCR kit. The libraries were constructed in a second round of multiplex PCR and then size-selected and purified. Sequencing of the libraries was done on an Illumina HiSeq2000 using paired-end 100 bp reads. Regarding the original processing steps: Raw data were processed with SOAPnuke, discarding reads with adapters, uncalled bases, mean Phred below 15, or no exact constant-primer or identifier match. COPE v1.2.5 was used to merge the high-quality paired reads, and each unique nucleotide sequence was defined as a clonotype. MiTCR v1.1 was used to align clonotypes to the IMGT TRBV, TRBD and TRBJ reference segments. Only V-J combinations with frequency above 0.0001, covering about 99% of repertoires, were analysed. The TCS score was defined as the ratio of F50 (clonal expansion) to E x V (chaos), calculated using BLOSUM62-based TCRdist between CDR3 peptides within each V-J. Welch's t-statistics and random forest reduced around 520 V-J features to 13, which were used in a naive Bayes classifier (R e1071). The public reads were reanalyzed by TCRdb: fastp trimming at Q25, MiXCR alignment, in-frame beta chains only. Rows merge per CDR3 protein into single entries with the most common DNA and genes. These V and J calls originate from TCRdb's pipeline instead of the authors' own analysis. The sample data list 600,000 or so distinct CDR3 sequences, and roughly 15% of these were observed just once. Roughly an eighth of the sample lies in the top ten.

Broad study findings and their caveats: No statistical method was used to set the sample size in advance, and investigators knew the group allocation. During validation, the model predicted progression to ophthalmopathy a median of about 6.5 months ahead of onset, with approximately 70% sensitivity and about 75% specificity. Blood samples also contained most of the expanded thyroid clonotypes (frequency above 0.001), which suggests that blood repertoires may reflect thyroid immune responses. A model built on a 13 V-J signature distinguished ophthalmopathy from stable hyperthyroidism, reaching roughly 88% sensitivity and 81.08% specificity in cross-validation and 80%/75% in testing.

Sequencing was carried out using blood. This TCR came from a woman in her 50s with Graves' ophthalmopathy. The rearrangement combines TRBV19 with TRBJ1-4; the D segment cannot be called with confidence. The DNA reads TGTGCCAGTAATGTTCGGAGTCGGAATGAAAAACTGTTTTTT. Its translation is CASNVRSRNEKLFF.